This T cell receptor (beta chain) was found in a study of blood T cell repertoires in COVID-19. Study-level background: PBMCs, B-cell-depleted T cells, or T cells provided the cDNA or gDNA that made up the material.

Germline CDR1 SQVTM, CDR2 ANQGSEA. The CDR3 loop spans 12 amino acids. The ends were cut back, 4 bases at V and 1 base at J, with 7 bases in the middle. The study assigned cohorts using participant-reported clinical history. Within 2 weeks before study entry, exposed participants met a COVID-19 case. Generated by immunoSEQ multiplex PCR, the TCRdb table keeps only in-frame clones and is missing some. The table records about 260,000 clones, about 90% of them present only once. This sequence originates from a man in his fifties or sixties who had been exposed to COVID-19. Specimen: PBMCs or T cells enriched from blood (not recorded which). The chain links TRBV29-1 to TRBJ1-1; no reliable D call. The CDR3 loop reads CSVASGNTEAFF. CDR3 nucleotide sequence: TGCAGCGTTGCATCGGGGAACACTGAAGCTTTCTTT.